The following is a T cell receptor beta chain sequence with its context. Its antigen is still unknown. One base away there is no much larger clone; base qualities are not given. This entry comes from a study of long-term antiretroviral therapy in people with HIV (dated by TCRdb to between 2020 and 2023). About the investigation overall: The earliest samples were collected about a decade before the 2015 WHO recommendation for immediate ART, when ART was typically delayed until CD4 counts fell. Test extractions of a monoclonal T-cell line alongside a few dozen polyclonal samples showed no cross-contamination during QIAcube processing. Of the approximately 32 participants with HIV, eleven were female. Whether ART initiation and durable HIV suppression were associated with changes in peripheral blood TRB repertoire composition and diversity was tested in a retrospective serial study. A total of 150 to 200 cryopreserved PBMC samples came from roughly 30 adults with confirmed HIV infection and were collected serially over a mean of approximately six years (range 1-12). The research as a whole found: Unsorted PBMC were profiled instead of sorted CD4+ and CD8+ T cells because pre-ART samples had limited cell numbers. Compared with controls, HIV repertoires had narrower CDR3 length ranges, and the network structure pointed to an antigen-experienced repertoire that shifted only slightly toward naive after ART. At every time point, the repertoire was dominated by expanded TRB clones first identified before ART initiation, although this dominance fluctuated and, in many PLHIV, declined after ART. No data were available on ART adherence, viral resistance or therapy changes, limiting inferences about post-ART repertoire changes. The samples span the years 2004 to 2017, and the ART regimens used may be less effective than current regimens. Starting ART was linked to a significant rise in TRB diversity, yet even after long-term ART the diversity remained significantly lower than in transplant donor controls. Owing to limited PBMC availability, only the TCR beta chain was sequenced, without alpha chain pairing.

Based on the germline V gene, the CDR1 and CDR2 sequences are SGHTA and FQGNSA. After removal of 5 bases from V and 4 bases from J, the junction retains 10 bases not matched to a gene. The CDR3 runs 16 amino acids, cysteine and phenylalanine included. The DNA shown is the 48-base CDR3, in frame from base 1. Participants were included only if at least one PBMC sample before ART initiation and at least two post-ART samples were available. Every participant with HIV received treatment in the United States of America. Before DNA extraction, cryopreserved samples of roughly 0.9-11 million PBMC were thawed and then washed. At the time of the earliest PBMC sample, participants with HIV were aged between 23 and 54 years. Each participant contributed PBMC samples from 1-4 timepoints before ART initiation and 2-8 timepoints after ART initiation, with a median of 7 samples. Serial HIV viral load, CD4+ T-cell count, ART history and demographic data were obtained for every participant. Using a Qiagen kit on a QIAcube, genomic DNA was extracted from unsorted PBMC, with samples processed in batches of 12.

The immunoSEQ hsTCRB v3.0 assay was used at survey level resolution for TRB variable region sequencing. A depth of roughly 40,000-50,000 T-cell genomes per sample was targeted for TRB sequencing. An Illumina MiSeq with a v3 150-cycle kit was used to sequence the pooled TRB libraries. Per the authors' processing: Repertoire analysis was run in R within a reproducible Nextflow workflow that covered QC, data transformation and analysis. LymphoSeq2, an R package for AIRR-Seq data exploration, was used to implement custom analyses. Several samples that produced fewer than 5000 total TRB sequences were removed, so approximately 190 HIV repertoires were analyzed. Of the approximately 190 retained HIV repertoires, over 55 were collected before and around 130 after ART initiation. Each repertoire was downsampled to 5000 TRB nucleotide sequences, and summary statistics were averaged across 100 downsampling iterations. The analysis kept only TRB sequences whose CDR3 regions were at least seven amino acids long. Two measures captured diversity: a Shannon entropy-derived clonality score and the Gini coefficient. In repertoire networks, the top 5000 CDR3 amino acid sequences were linked whenever an edit distance of one separated two sequences. GLIPH2 predicted antigen specificity groups and MHC restriction for TRB CDR3 amino acid sequences. To flag known associations with CMV, EBV, HIV or tissue antigens, CDR3 amino acid sequences were compared against VDJdb and McPAS-TCR. Pre-ART, post-ART and control groups were compared with Wilcoxon signed-rank tests and Holm-Bonferroni correction. Entries here come from immuneACCESS through TCRdb and include only in-frame sequences with V and J called. Some clones fail to appear in such tables; in the studies checked, an unresolved V gene covers under half of the shortfall, and the cause of the remainder is unknown. V and J calls and clone size are copied from that table; D and trimming were computed from the DNA. Here the sample has almost 25,000 clones; about 79% occur a single time. More than 2% of the sample comes from the top ten.

The sequence was obtained from a man aged 45 to 65 with HIV. The V gene is TRBV7-2 and the J gene is TRBJ1-2; 10 bases in the junction line up with TRBD1. The sample consisted of unsorted PBMCs, taken 3 years after starting antiretroviral therapy. The nucleotides read TGTGCCAGCAGCGCTGTCCCGACAGGGGGCCTCTATGGCTACACCTTC. This codes for CASSAVPTGGLYGYTF.